These 28 T cell receptor beta chains were all obtained from the same sample, sequenced in a study of early T cells in non-severe SARS-CoV-2 infection. TCRdb itself ran the 5' RACE reads through MiXCR, one entry per CDR3 protein. The table has tens of thousands of distinct CDR3 sequences, about an eighth seen once. The sample was whole blood. All receptors come from an adult who was a healthcare worker with PCR-confirmed SARS-CoV-2 infection or an uninfected control (not recorded which).

This chain joins TRBV12-3 or TRBV12-4 and TRBJ2-3; 7 nucleotides agree with TRBD2. There are 14 residues in the CDR3. The V gene end was trimmed by 1 base and the J gene end by 4 bases; junction bases not matched to a gene: 2. The CDR3 nucleotides are TGTGCCAGCAGTTTAGGGCTAGCGGCAGATACGCAGTATTTT. It translates to CASSLGLAADTQYF.

This clonotype was picked up many times. The V call is TRBV11-2, the J call TRBJ2-3; TRBD2 matches 8 bases. The CDR3 covers 15 residues. V dropped 5 bases and J dropped 3; count of bases not matched to a gene: 7. In germline, CDR1 is SGHAT, CDR2 FQNNGV. The CDR3 here is CASSTGGAETDTQYF. The CDR3 DNA is TGTGCCAGCAGCACCGGGGGGGCGGAAACAGATACGCAGTATTTT.

This chain uses TRBV30 with TRBJ1-2, with D tentatively TRBD1 (6 bases). The V gene lost 0 bases and the J gene lost 2 bases, with 13 bases spanning the gap. CDR1 and CDR2 (germline): GTSNPN, SVGIG (reference sequence). The CDR3 is 15 amino acids. CDR3 amino acids: CAWSVSGVPNYGYTF. CDR3 DNA sequence: TGTGCCTGGAGTGTTTCAGGGGTCCCAAACTATGGCTACACCTTC.

The chain combines TRBV15 with TRBJ2-1; 7 positions match TRBD2. The trim removed 5 bases at V and 0 bases at J, leaving 7 bases unmatched. CDR3 length: 16 amino acids. Per the germline V gene, CDR1 is LNHNV and CDR2 is YYDKDF (reference sequence). For the CDR3, the DNA is TGTGCCACCAGCGCAATGGGGACTATCTCCTACAATGAGCAGTTCTTC. It yields the protein CATSAMGTISYNEQFF.

This chain joins TRBV7-7 and TRBJ1-3; D gene ambiguous. CDR3 size: 13 residues. Germline-derived CDR1 and CDR2 are SSHAT and FNYEAQ (reference sequence). Trimming pared 4 bases from V and 7 bases from J, leaving 11 bases between. The CDR3 loop is CASSSDLRNTIYF. The CDR3 nucleotides read TGTGCCAGCAGCTCCGACCTTCGCAACACCATATATTTT.

The chain carries TRBV6-5 and TRBJ2-3; no clear D gene. V lost 0 bases, J lost 1 base, and 8 bases lay in between. Germline V CDR1 and CDR2: MNHEY, SVGAGI. The CDR3 has 15 amino acids. CDR3 nucleotide sequence: TGTGCCAGCAGTTACTCGAATAGTGGCACAGATACGCAGTATTTT. It encodes CASSYSNSGTDTQYF.

This clonotype was seen many times. The V and J genes are TRBV6-2 or TRBV6-3 and TRBJ2-6; no clear D gene. The CDR3 is 16 residues long. V lost 7 bases to trimming and J lost 0 bases, with 13 bases between them. CDR1 is MNHEY and CDR2 is SVGEGT in the germline V gene. The CDR3 region is CASTQRGFSGANVLTF. The CDR3 DNA follows: TGTGCCAGCACCCAGAGAGGCTTCTCTGGGGCCAACGTCCTGACTTTC.

This clonotype appeared many times. The chain is built from TRBV9 and TRBJ2-7; possibly TRBD1 or TRBD2 for D (5 bases each). Deletions cut 0 bases from V and 0 bases from J, with 7 bases between. This CDR3 is 14 amino acids long. The V gene's germline CDR1 is SGDLS and CDR2 YYNGEE. The CDR3 sequence is CASSVEGTSYEQYF. Written as DNA, the CDR3 is TGTGCCAGCAGCGTAGAGGGGACCTCCTACGAGCAGTACTTC.

At least ten counts were recorded for this clonotype. CDR3 protein: CASSGLAGYTQYF. The CDR3 DNA follows: TGTGCCAGCAGCGGACTAGCGGGTTATACGCAGTATTTT. The chain combines TRBV6-2 or TRBV6-3 with TRBJ2-3, with 11 bases lining up with TRBD2. The CDR3 contains 13 residues. The V and J ends lost 6 bases and 7 bases, in that order; junction bases with no gene match: 3. Germline V CDR1 and CDR2: MNHEY, SVGEGT.

The chain links TRBV3-1 to TRBJ1-1; D may be TRBD1 (6 bases). V was cut by 0 bases and J by 0 bases, with 8 bases left in between. This CDR3 spans 15 amino acids. CDR1 and CDR2 (germline): LGHDT, YNNKEL (reference sequence). In nucleotides, the CDR3 is TGTGCCAGCAGCCAAGAGGCAGGGGTGAACACTGAAGCTTTCTTT. It yields the protein CASSQEAGVNTEAFF. The full variable domain, rest sourced from reference TRBV3-1 and TRBJ1-1, is DTAVSQTPKYLVTQMGNDKSIKCEQNLGHDTMYWYKQDSKKFLKIMFSYNNKELIINETVPNRFSPKSPDKAHLNLHINSLELGDSAVYFCASSQEAGVNTEAFFGQGTRLTVV.

CDR3 DNA: TGTGCCAGCAGCTGGACGAGGGACAGCTACGAGCAGTACTTC. Encoded protein: CASSWTRDSYEQYF. The J gene is TRBJ2-7, the V gene TRBV5-5; 7 bases are a match to TRBD1. The CDR3 has 14 amino acids. The ends lost 3 bases at V and 3 bases at J; junction bases unmatched: 6. Germline V gene data show CDR1 as SGHKS and CDR2 as YYEKEE (reference sequence).

This chain connects TRBV29-1 to TRBJ1-2, with 7 bases identical to TRBD1. The CDR3 is 11 residues long. Germline lookup yields CDR1 SQVTM and CDR2 ANQGSEA. With V trimmed by 4 bases and J by 5 bases, 1 base remained unmatched. CDR3 sequence: CSVGRGYGYTF. The CDR3 nucleotides are TGCAGCGTTGGCAGGGGGTATGGCTACACCTTC. The entire variable domain, with the rest obtained from reference TRBV29-1 and TRBJ1-2, is as follows: SAVISQKPSRDICQRGTSLTIQCQVDSQVTMMFWYRQQPGQSLTLIATANQGSEATYESGFVIDKFPISRPNLTFSTLTVSNMSPEDSSIYLCSVGRGYGYTFGSGTRLTVV.

The chain links TRBV2 to TRBJ2-3, with D possibly being TRBD1 (5 bases). The CDR3 has 17 residues. Trimming shortened V by 4 bases and J by 0 bases, and 17 bases separated the two germline ends. Germline V gives CDR1 SNHLY, CDR2 FYNNEI. CDR3 region: CASSADTFLTSTDTQYF. Here the CDR3 DNA reads TGTGCCAGCAGTGCGGACACATTTTTAACTAGCACAGATACGCAGTATTTT.

In this sample, this clonotype turned up many times. V is TRBV13 and J is TRBJ2-5, with 9 positions matching TRBD2. V lost 4 bases to trimming and J lost 3 bases; unmatched junction nucleotides: 9. In germline, CDR1 is PRHDT, CDR2 FYEKMQ (reference sequence). The CDR3 totals 16 residues. CDR3 amino acids: CASSSEASGEKETQYF. The CDR3 DNA reads TGTGCCAGCAGCTCCGAGGCTAGCGGGGAAAAAGAGACCCAGTACTTC.

This chain connects TRBV7-3 to TRBJ2-1; tentatively, D is TRBD1 (6 bases). V was shortened by 3 bases and J by 6 bases, with 9 bases between the two germline ends. CDR3 length: 13 amino acids. Looked up from germline, CDR1 is SGHTA and CDR2 is FQGTGA. DNA of the CDR3: TGTGCCAGCAGCTTGGGACACCTCAATGAGCAGTTCTTC. As protein: CASSLGHLNEQFF.

The chain combines TRBV7-8 with TRBJ1-1; the D is unclear. V was trimmed by 7 bases and J by 7 bases, leaving 10 bases between them. Germline-derived CDR1 and CDR2 are SGHVS and FQNEAQ. The CDR3 sequence is 11 residues long. The CDR3 protein is CASTTKVEAFF. The CDR3 nucleotides read TGTGCCAGCACCACGAAGGTTGAAGCTTTCTTT.

This clonotype turned up a few times. This chain links TRBV19 with TRBJ1-1; D call uncertain. Germline V gives CDR1 LNHDA, CDR2 SQIVND (reference sequence). This CDR3 has 12 residues. V was clipped by 6 bases and J by 6 bases, with 11 bases between them. CDR3 in DNA: TGTGCCAGTAGCCCCAGAAGGTCTGAAGCTTTCTTT. Translated, it gives CASSPRRSEAFF. The full variable domain, its missing parts supplied by reference TRBV19 and TRBJ1-1, is DGGITQSPKYLFRKEGQNVTLSCEQNLNHDAMYWYRQDPGQGLRLIYYSQIVNDFQKGDIAEGYSVSREKKESFPLTVTSAQKNPTAFYLCASSPRRSEAFFGQGTRLTVV.

This clonotype occurred many times. The rearrangement uses TRBV27 and TRBJ2-1; 7 bases are shared with TRBD1. Trimming cost V 5 bases and J 8 bases; bases outside gene matches: 12. The germline gives CDR1 MNHEY, CDR2 SMNVEV (reference sequence). This CDR3 spans 15 amino acids. CDR3 coding DNA: TGTGCCAGCAGTCCCCGGTTAGGGGGCTTCTATGAGCAGTTCTTC. Its translation: CASSPRLGGFYEQFF.

The genes are TRBV7-9 and TRBJ1-5; possibly TRBD1 for D (5 bases). Trimming shortened V by 5 bases and J by 1 base, and 18 bases separated the two germline ends. Germline CDR1 SEHNR, CDR2 FQNEAQ (reference sequence). This CDR3 comprises 17 residues. CDR3 coding DNA: TGTGCCAGCAGCGCCGGGACCCGGGACGTGAGCAATCAGCCCCAGCATTTT. Protein product: CASSAGTRDVSNQPQHF. Filled out from reference TRBV7-9 and TRBJ1-5, the complete variable domain reads DTGVSQNPRHKITKRGQNVTFRCDPISEHNRLYWYRQTLGQGPEFLTYFQNEAQLEKSRLLSDRFSAERPKGSFSTLEIQRTEQGDSAMYLCASSAGTRDVSNQPQHFGDGTRLSIL.

This clonotype was found many times. This rearrangement joins TRBV3-1 to TRBJ1-6, with a tentative D call TRBD1 (5 bases). The CDR3 is 14 residues long. The germline V gene has CDR1 LGHDT and CDR2 YNNKEL (reference sequence). V was clipped by 6 bases and J by 13 bases, with 19 bases between them. DNA of the CDR3: TGTGCCAGCAGTCCCGGACGGGGGATGCGGCCCCTCCACTTT. Protein product: CASSPGRGMRPLHF.

The chain has TRBV6-2 or TRBV6-3 and TRBJ1-1; 9 bases align to TRBD1. This CDR3 has 16 amino acids. CDR1 and CDR2 (germline): MNHEY, SVGEGT. V trimming: 4 bases; J trimming: 0 bases; junction bases outside the gene matches: 6. The CDR3 here is CASSSLGTGMNTEAFF. Written as DNA, the CDR3 is TGTGCCAGCAGTTCCCTCGGGACAGGGATGAACACTGAAGCTTTCTTT.

V usage is TRBV7-9 and J usage is TRBJ1-1; no reliable D call. Deletions cut 3 bases from V and 2 bases from J, with 7 bases between. The CDR3 covers 13 residues. Germline values: CDR1 SEHNR, CDR2 FQNEAQ (reference sequence). CDR3 loop: CASSLQVNTEAFF. DNA for the CDR3: TGTGCCAGCAGCTTGCAGGTAAACACTGAAGCTTTCTTT.

This clonotype was counted between two and nine times. This chain uses TRBV29-1 with TRBJ2-4, with a weak D call TRBD1 (7 bases). This CDR3 is built from 14 residues. CDR1 is SQVTM, CDR2 ANQGSEA, per germline. Trimming shortened V by 7 bases and J by 0 bases, and 13 bases separated the two germline ends. In DNA, the CDR3 is TGCAGCGCGCGACAGGGACTAGCCAAAAACATTCAGTACTTC. Translated, it gives CSARQGLAKNIQYF.

This clonotype was picked up many times. The chain joins TRBV2 to TRBJ1-3; no definite D call. Between the trimmed V and J ends, which lost 6 bases and 1 base, there was a span of 10 bases. The CDR3 is 14 residues long. Germline-derived CDR1 and CDR2 are SNHLY and FYNNEI. CDR3 in DNA: TGTGCCAGCAGCGGAGAGGTTTCTGGAAACACCATATATTTT. It codes for CASSGEVSGNTIYF.

This clonotype has at least ten counts. The chain carries TRBV27 and TRBJ1-1; D possibly corresponds to TRBD1 (6 bases). The CDR3 has 16 amino acids. Germline V gene data show CDR1 as MNHEY and CDR2 as SMNVEV (reference sequence). Trimming stripped 7 bases from V and 3 bases from J, with 21 bases between. The CDR3 nucleotides are TGTGCCAGCACCCCGGGGGGGGGCGTACTGGACACTGAAGCTTTCTTT. Protein sequence: CASTPGGGVLDTEAFF.

This clonotype showed up many times. The V and J genes are TRBV5-4 and TRBJ1-3; D is perhaps TRBD1 (5 bases). Germline assignment: CDR1 SGHNT and CDR2 YYREEE (reference sequence). The CDR3 sequence is 16 residues long. V lost 0 bases and J 3 bases, leaving 13 bases between the germline ends. CDR3 DNA: TGTGCCAGCAGCTTGGCCTCCCAGGGTGGTGGAAACACCATATATTTT. The encoded protein is CASSLASQGGGNTIYF. Combining the CDR3 with reference TRBV5-4 and TRBJ1-3 gives the whole variable domain ETGVTQSPTHLIKTRGQQVTLRCSSQSGHNTVSWYQQALGQGPQFIFQYYREEENGRGNFPPRFSGLQFPNYSSELNVNALELDDSALYLCASSLASQGGGNTIYFGEGSWLTVV.

This clonotype was detected many times. The chain combines TRBV30 with TRBJ1-6; D remains unclear. Germline V CDR1 and CDR2: GTSNPN, SVGIG (reference sequence). The V end was cut by 0 bases, the J end by 6 bases, with 6 bases between. The CDR3 runs to 13 residues. For the CDR3, the DNA is TGTGCCTGGAGTGTAAACAGTAATTCACCCCTCCACTTT. Protein sequence: CAWSVNSNSPLHF.

This clonotype was observed a handful of times. This rearrangement joins TRBV6-2 or TRBV6-3 to TRBJ1-1, with 7 bases fitting TRBD1. Trimming took 8 bases from V and 7 from J; bases not matched to a gene: 10. Looked up from germline, CDR1 is MNHEY and CDR2 is SVGEGT. The CDR3 spans 13 residues. The CDR3 here is CASRWSGQSEAFF. For the CDR3, the DNA is TGTGCCAGCCGATGGTCGGGACAGAGTGAAGCTTTCTTT.